Below are 31 T cell receptor beta chains sequenced from a single sample in a study of shared clonotypes between healthy human individuals. The method was immunoSEQ multiplex PCR; TCRdb's version includes in-frame clones alone and lacks a portion of them. This sample has 600,000 to 700,000 clones; more than 70% occur once, and the top ten carry around 2%. Sample: memory CD4+ T cells sorted from blood. Sample subset: CD45RA-negative fraction. Source of these receptors: a young woman in good health.

V usage is TRBV11-3 and J usage is TRBJ2-7; 8 bases align to TRBD1. The CDR3 runs 12 residues. Germline V gene lookup returns CDR1 SGHNT and CDR2 YENEEA. The trim removed 5 bases at V and 6 bases at J, leaving 3 bases unmatched. The CDR3 sequence is CASSTDRAEQYF. The CDR3, as DNA: TGTGCCAGCAGCACGGACAGGGCCGAGCAGTACTTC.

This clone was observed a handful of times. The genes are TRBV6-1 and TRBJ1-1, with unresolved D. CDR1 is MNHNS, CDR2 SASEGT, per germline. Trimming stripped 7 bases from V and 0 bases from J, with 9 bases between. The CDR3 has 13 residues. The CDR3 DNA is TGTGCCAGCAAGCCCAGTCTGAACACTGAAGCTTTCTTT. This encodes CASKPSLNTEAFF.

The V and J genes are TRBV2 and TRBJ2-5; TRBD1 might be the D (5 bases). This CDR3 has 15 amino acids. Germline-derived CDR1 and CDR2 are SNHLY and FYNNEI. V was clipped by 2 bases and J by 5 bases, with 15 bases between them. Here the CDR3 DNA reads TGTGCCAGCAGTGAATCCCCGTCAGGGCGGGAGACCCAGTACTTC. It specifies CASSESPSGRETQYF.

This clone was seen a few times. V is TRBV29-1 and J is TRBJ1-5; possible D gene TRBD1, 5 bases. V was trimmed by 6 bases and J by 6 bases, leaving 12 bases between them. Germline CDR1 and CDR2: SQVTM and ANQGSEA. The CDR3 has 12 residues. In DNA form, the CDR3 reads TGCAGCGTCGGGGACTCCGGTCAGCCCCAGCATTTT. Protein sequence: CSVGDSGQPQHF.

The chain has TRBV29-1 and TRBJ2-7, with D possibly matching TRBD1 (5 bases). CDR3 length: 17 amino acids. V lost 7 bases to trimming and J lost 3 bases, with 28 bases between them. Per the germline V gene, CDR1 is SQVTM and CDR2 is ANQGSEA. The CDR3 sequence: CSAIPRAGQQAVYEQYF. The CDR3 region has the DNA TGCAGCGCCATCCCCCGAGCAGGGCAACAAGCAGTCTACGAGCAGTACTTC.

With respect to this clone: Other DNA sequences of this sample code for an identical CDR3. The V call is TRBV5-4, the J call TRBJ2-7; D gene ambiguous. The ends were cut back, 5 bases at V and 3 bases at J, with 12 bases in the middle. The CDR3 has 13 amino acids. Germline CDR1 is SGHNT and CDR2 is YYREEE (reference sequence). The CDR3 region is CASSRGGSYEQYF. The CDR3, as DNA: TGTGCCAGCAGTCGTGGCGGTAGCTACGAGCAGTACTTC.

J is TRBJ1-1 and V is TRBV7-2, with a tentative D call TRBD1 (6 bases). The CDR3 consists of 14 residues. Germline CDR1 and CDR2: SGHTA and FQGNSA. Trimming cost V 5 bases and J 1 base, with 11 bases left between them. The DNA for the CDR3 is TGTGCCAGCAGCCGTGGACAGCAGAACACTGAAGCTTTCTTT. Its translation is CASSRGQQNTEAFF.

The chain recombines TRBV29-1 with TRBJ2-5, with no clear D. The CDR3 loop spans 11 amino acids. V lost 7 bases, J lost 0 bases, and 6 bases lay in between. The germline gives CDR1 SQVTM, CDR2 ANQGSEA. CDR3 DNA: TGCAGCGGAGGACACCAAGAGACCCAGTACTTC. Translation: CSGGHQETQYF. Complete variable domain (other parts from reference TRBV29-1 and TRBJ2-5): SAVISQKPSRDICQRGTSLTIQCQVDSQVTMMFWYRQQPGQSLTLIATANQGSEATYESGFVIDKFPISRPNLTFSTLTVSNMSPEDSSIYLCSGGHQETQYFGPGTRLLVL.

This clone was seen once. This rearrangement joins TRBV7-9 to TRBJ1-4; no clear D gene. Trimming took off 6 bases at V and 8 bases at J, with 10 bases between the two ends. Germline lookup yields CDR1 SEHNR and CDR2 FQNEAQ (reference sequence). This CDR3 spans 12 amino acids. This CDR3 is CASRKAREKLFF. The DNA for the CDR3 is TGTGCCAGCAGAAAGGCTCGGGAAAAACTGTTTTTT. Full variable domain (remainder filled in from reference TRBV7-9 and TRBJ1-4): DTGVSQNPRHKITKRGQNVTFRCDPISEHNRLYWYRQTLGQGPEFLTYFQNEAQLEKSRLLSDRFSAERPKGSFSTLEIQRTEQGDSAMYLCASRKAREKLFFGSGTQLSVL.

CDR3 in amino acids: CASSPRTLYEQYF. CDR3 sequence (DNA): TGTGCCAGCAGTCCTCGAACCTTATACGAGCAGTACTTC. The chain combines TRBV6-5 with TRBJ2-7, with D unresolved. The CDR3 spans 13 residues. V was trimmed by 5 bases and J by 4 bases, leaving 12 bases between them. The germline V gene encodes CDR1 MNHEY and CDR2 SVGAGI.

This chain links TRBV5-1 with TRBJ1-2; 7 bases line up with TRBD1. The CDR3 has 15 residues. The V gene's germline CDR1 is SGHRS and CDR2 YFSETQ. V was pared by 5 bases and J by 4 bases, with 11 bases of the junction left unmatched. CDR3 amino acids: CASSPGTEGFYGYTF. The CDR3 DNA reads TGCGCCAGCAGTCCCGGGACAGAGGGATTCTATGGCTACACCTTC.

This chain connects TRBV27 to TRBJ2-2; the D is unclear. Trimming left V 5 bases short and J 4 bases short, with 14 bases between. Per germline, CDR1 MNHEY and CDR2 SMNVEV (reference sequence). There are 15 residues in the CDR3. CDR3 nucleotides: TGTGCCAGCAGTCTCCGTGGCGGATTCACCGGGGAGCTGTTTTTT. Its protein is CASSLRGGFTGELFF.

As to this clone: In the same sample, other DNA sequences code for this CDR3. The rearrangement links TRBV20-1 to TRBJ2-5; D call uncertain. CDR1 is DFQATT and CDR2 is SNEGSKA in the germline V gene (reference sequence). This CDR3 contains 11 residues. The V and J ends lost 0 bases and 1 base respectively, with 0 bases between them. CDR3 nucleotide sequence: TGCAGTGCTAGAGACCAAGAGACCCAGTACTTC. The encoded protein is CSARDQETQYF.

This chain uses TRBV2 with TRBJ2-7; no definite D call. Germline V gives CDR1 SNHLY, CDR2 FYNNEI. V lost 4 bases and J lost 7, with 8 bases in between. CDR3 length: 11 residues. The CDR3 sequence: CASSVEGEQYF. The CDR3 DNA sequence: TGTGCCAGCAGTGTCGAAGGAGAGCAGTACTTC.

V usage is TRBV7-3 and J usage is TRBJ1-5, with unresolved D. Trimming stripped 2 bases from V and 3 bases from J, with 8 bases between. This CDR3 is built from 14 residues. The germline CDR1 and CDR2 sequences are SGHTA and FQGTGA. CDR3 sequence: CASSLGMANQPQHF. CDR3 DNA: TGTGCCAGCAGCTTAGGTATGGCCAATCAGCCCCAGCATTTT.

The CDR3 nucleotides read TGTGCCAGCAGCTTGGGGTCGCGGGCCAGGGGGCCAAATGGCTACACCTTC. It encodes CASSLGSRARGPNGYTF. The V gene is TRBV5-5, the J gene TRBJ1-2; 8 bases align to TRBD1. Per the germline V gene, CDR1 is SGHKS and CDR2 is YYEKEE (reference sequence). The junction had 13 bases not matched to a gene; V was cut back by 0 bases and J by 6 bases. The CDR3 loop spans 17 amino acids.

Of note for this clone: Other nucleotide sequences in the sample specify the same CDR3. The chain combines TRBV5-1 with TRBJ2-7, with unresolved D. Germline V lookup: CDR1 SGHRS, CDR2 YFSETQ. This CDR3 has 14 amino acids. The V gene lost 5 bases and the J gene lost 0 bases, with 12 bases spanning the gap. The CDR3 sequence: CASRSRLGSYEQYF. CDR3 bases: TGCGCCAGCAGGTCACGGTTGGGCTCCTACGAGCAGTACTTC.

The chain couples TRBV19 to TRBJ1-2; no clear D gene. CDR1 and CDR2 from the germline V gene are LNHDA and SQIVND (reference sequence). V lost 6 bases, J lost 4 bases, and 9 bases lay in between. The CDR3 consists of 12 residues. The CDR3 loop reads CASSWEGYGYTF. The CDR3 bases are TGTGCCAGTAGCTGGGAGGGCTATGGCTACACCTTC.

The chain recombines TRBV27 with TRBJ2-1; 7 nucleotides agree with TRBD2. Germline V gene sequence: CDR1 MNHEY, CDR2 SMNVEV (reference sequence). The V and J ends lost 5 bases and 3 bases, in that order; junction bases with no gene match: 10. CDR3 length: 16 amino acids. The CDR3 loop is CASSTLMGGSYNEQFF. In DNA form, the CDR3 reads TGTGCCAGCAGTACCCTTATGGGCGGGAGCTACAATGAGCAGTTCTTC.

This clone has only a few counts. The gene calls are TRBV28 and TRBJ2-1; tentatively, D is TRBD1 (8 bases). Trimming cost V 4 bases and J 1 base, with 23 bases left between them. CDR1 and CDR2 from the germline V gene are MDHEN and SYDVKM. The CDR3 has 19 amino acids. This chain's CDR3 is CASSSWTGRAGLSYNEQFF. CDR3 nucleotides: TGTGCCAGCAGTTCGTGGACAGGGCGAGCGGGGCTATCCTACAATGAGCAGTTCTTC.

This clone has more than one count but fewer than ten. The V call is TRBV5-1, the J call TRBJ2-7, with TRBD1 matching 12 bases. Looked up from germline, CDR1 is SGHRS and CDR2 is YFSETQ. J gave up 6 bases and V 5 bases, and 12 bases lay outside the gene matches. CDR3 size: 16 residues. The DNA for the CDR3 is TGCGCCAGCAGTCGGACGGGACAGGGGGCGCGGGTCGAGCAGTACTTC. Protein sequence: CASSRTGQGARVEQYF. The full variable domain, completed using reference TRBV5-1 and TRBJ2-7, is KAGVTQTPRYLIKTRGQQVTLSCSPISGHRSVSWYQQTPGQGLQFLFEYFSETQRNKGNFPGRFSGRQFSNSRSEMNVSTLELGDSALYLCASSRTGQGARVEQYFGPGTRLTVT.

V usage is TRBV11-2 and J usage is TRBJ1-2; tentative D call: TRBD1 (5 bases). Looked up from germline, CDR1 is SGHAT and CDR2 is FQNNGV. This CDR3 comprises 14 residues. Trimming stripped 5 bases from V and 4 bases from J, with 14 bases between. CDR3 nucleotides: TGTGCCAGCAGCCTGGGGCAGGGCCTCTATGGCTACACCTTC. Its translation is CASSLGQGLYGYTF.

This clone appeared many times. The CDR3 DNA sequence: TGTGCCAGCACCTTCCTAGCGGGGAGCGACACCGGGGAGCTGTTTTTT. Amino acids: CASTFLAGSDTGELFF. The chain couples TRBV7-8 to TRBJ2-2; TRBD2 agrees at 9 bases. CDR3 size: 16 residues. CDR1 is SGHVS, CDR2 FQNEAQ, per germline. The V and J ends lost 7 bases and 3 bases, in that order; junction bases with no gene match: 9.

The chain is built from TRBV11-2 and TRBJ1-1; maybe TRBD1 (5 bases). The germline V gene has CDR1 SGHAT and CDR2 FQNNGV. This CDR3 is built from 14 residues. The V end was cut by 9 bases, the J end by 7 bases, with 21 bases between. CDR3 nucleotides: TGTGCCAGTGAGCACCTGGGGGGAGAAGATGAAGCTTTCTTT. Its translation: CASEHLGGEDEAFF.

This clone was detected many times. V is TRBV28 and J is TRBJ2-1; 13 nucleotides agree with TRBD2. Germline V gene sequence: CDR1 MDHEN, CDR2 SYDVKM. There are 17 residues in the CDR3. The V segment lost 4 bases and the J segment 4 bases; nucleotides outside the gene matches: 7. The CDR3: CASSSPTSGRTYNEQFF. The CDR3 bases are TGTGCCAGCAGTTCGCCGACTAGCGGGAGGACTTACAATGAGCAGTTCTTC.

The chain joins TRBV5-1 to TRBJ2-1, with 10 bases that match TRBD2. Trimming took 3 bases from V and 7 from J; bases not matched to a gene: 7. The CDR3 is 15 amino acids. Germline CDR1 is SGHRS and CDR2 is YFSETQ. The CDR3 DNA is TGCGCCAGCAGCTCTAGCGGGAGTAGGGGGAATGAGCAGTTCTTC. Translated: CASSSSGSRGNEQFF.

This clone was recorded a few times. In DNA form, the CDR3 reads TGCGCCAGCGGGGCGGGGACTAGCACAGATACGCAGTATTTT. Residues: CASGAGTSTDTQYF. The chain links TRBV5-1 to TRBJ2-3, with D perhaps matching TRBD2 (6 bases). Germline CDR1 SGHRS, CDR2 YFSETQ. V dropped 7 bases and J dropped 0 bases, with 12 bases sitting between them. There are 14 residues in the CDR3.

The chain has TRBV18 and TRBJ2-1; no clear D. The CDR3 is made up of 14 amino acids. V was shortened by 3 bases and J by 6 bases, with 12 bases between the two germline ends. Germline V CDR1 and CDR2: KGHSH, LQKENI. CDR3 region: CASSPPRTSNEQFF. The CDR3, as DNA: TGTGCCAGCTCACCGCCTCGGACCTCCAATGAGCAGTTCTTC. Full variable domain (rest looked up from reference TRBV18 and TRBJ2-1): NAGVMQNPRHLVRRRGQEARLRCSPMKGHSHVYWYRQLPEEGLKFMVYLQKENIIDESGMPKERFSAEFPKEGPSILRIQQVVRGDSAAYFCASSPPRTSNEQFFGPGTRLTVL.

This clone has just a few counts. Other DNA sequences in this specimen translate into the identical CDR3. The chain has TRBV7-9 and TRBJ2-7; tentatively, D is TRBD1 (5 bases). The germline V and J ends were trimmed by 1 base and 5 bases, with 6 bases remaining between them. The CDR3 has 12 amino acids. The germline V gene encodes CDR1 SEHNR and CDR2 FQNEAQ (reference sequence). For the CDR3, the DNA is TGTGCCAGCAGCTTAGTGGGGCACGAGCAGTACTTC. Translated: CASSLVGHEQYF.

The rearrangement uses TRBV5-4 and TRBJ2-1; the D gene is possibly TRBD2 (5 bases). The V gene lost 4 bases and the J gene lost 2 bases, with 10 bases spanning the gap. The CDR3 is made up of 14 amino acids. Germline V gene lookup returns CDR1 SGHNT and CDR2 YYREEE (reference sequence). DNA of the CDR3: TGTGCCAGCAGCCCGATGGGAGCCTACAATGAGCAGTTCTTC. Its translation: CASSPMGAYNEQFF. Complete variable domain (other parts from reference TRBV5-4 and TRBJ2-1): ETGVTQSPTHLIKTRGQQVTLRCSSQSGHNTVSWYQQALGQGPQFIFQYYREEENGRGNFPPRFSGLQFPNYSSELNVNALELDDSALYLCASSPMGAYNEQFFGPGTRLTVL.

The chain combines TRBV28 with TRBJ2-1, with D unresolved. This CDR3 spans 12 amino acids. Germline-derived CDR1 and CDR2 are MDHEN and SYDVKM. Trimming removed 7 bases at V and 9 bases at J, with 13 bases between. The CDR3 region has the DNA TGTGCCAGCACTAAACTGAACTCTGAGCAGTTCTTC. Translation gives CASTKLNSEQFF.